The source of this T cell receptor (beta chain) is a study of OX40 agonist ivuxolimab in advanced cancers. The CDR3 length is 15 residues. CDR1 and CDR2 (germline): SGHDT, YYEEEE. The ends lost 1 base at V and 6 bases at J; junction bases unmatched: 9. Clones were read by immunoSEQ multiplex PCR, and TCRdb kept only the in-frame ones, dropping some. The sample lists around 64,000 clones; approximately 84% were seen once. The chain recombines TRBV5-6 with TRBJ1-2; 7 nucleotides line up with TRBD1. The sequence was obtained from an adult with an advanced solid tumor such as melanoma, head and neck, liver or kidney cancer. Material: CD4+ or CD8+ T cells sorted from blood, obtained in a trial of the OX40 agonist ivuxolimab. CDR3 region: CASSLYIDRVNGYTF. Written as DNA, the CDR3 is TGTGCCAGCAGCTTGTATATTGACAGGGTAAATGGCTACACCTTC.